The 27 T cell receptor beta chains below come from one sample, sequenced in a study of blood T cells in healthy people across ages. Alongside a J-beta primer mix, a sample-barcoded 5' primer served in a second PCR lasting roughly 7 to 11 cycles. TCRdb re-called the 5' RACE reads with MiXCR, one entry per CDR3 protein. The sample includes hundreds of thousands of distinct CDR3 sequences, approximately 21% seen only once; the top ten take roughly 22%. Sequencing was performed on blood. Receptors originate from a man in his 70s in good health.

This clonotype has only a few counts. The chain has TRBV5-6 and TRBJ2-2; D not certain. The V gene's germline CDR1 is SGHDT and CDR2 YYEEEE. V lost 4 bases, J lost 6 bases, and 16 bases lay in between. This CDR3 spans 15 amino acids. In DNA form, the CDR3 reads TGTGCCAGCAGCAAGGCCCCGCCCCCACCCGGGGAGCTGTTTTTT. Its translation is CASSKAPPPPGELFF.

This clonotype was seen a handful of times. V and J are TRBV24-1 and TRBJ2-3; maybe TRBD1 (5 bases). With 5 bases removed from V and 2 bases from J, the gap between germline ends came to 10 bases. The CDR3 has 14 residues. Germline V gives CDR1 KGHDR, CDR2 SFDVKD. DNA for the CDR3: TGTGCCACCAGTGTGGGCAGGGACACAGATACGCAGTATTTT. Translated: CATSVGRDTDTQYF.

This clonotype was seen only a few times. The genes are TRBV6-6 and TRBJ1-1; possible D gene TRBD1, 5 bases. The V end lost 2 bases, the J end lost 0 bases, and 7 bases lay between the germline ends. The CDR3 is made up of 14 amino acids. From germline, CDR1 is MNHNY and CDR2 SVGAGI (reference sequence). The CDR3 DNA reads TGTGCCAGCAGTTACCCCAGGGTGAACACTGAAGCTTTCTTT. Translated: CASSYPRVNTEAFF.

This clonotype has only a few counts. The chain uses TRBV4-1 and TRBJ2-7; D is uncertain. CDR1 is MGHRA and CDR2 is YSYEKL in the germline V gene. Trimming took 0 bases from V and 0 from J, leaving 9 bases between them. The CDR3 length is 15 residues. In DNA, the CDR3 is TGCGCCAGCAGCCAAGAATTAGGTAACTCCTACGAGCAGTACGTC. It yields the protein CASSQELGNSYEQYV.

This clonotype has more than one count but fewer than ten. J is TRBJ1-2 and V is TRBV6-5; the match to TRBD1 covers 7 bases. The CDR3 contains 14 residues. Losses at the gene ends were 4 bases for V and 7 bases for J; bases not matched to a gene: 9. The V gene's germline CDR1 is MNHEY and CDR2 SVGAGI. In DNA form, the CDR3 reads TGTGCCAGCAGTTTTACGCGACAGGGTGGTGGCTACACCTTC. Protein: CASSFTRQGGGYTF.

This clonotype was seen at least ten times. The gene calls are TRBV7-9 and TRBJ2-5, with no clear D. The CDR3 totals 14 residues. The germline gives CDR1 SEHNR, CDR2 FQNEAQ (reference sequence). Trimming cost V 1 base and J 0 bases, with 6 bases left between them. Here the CDR3 DNA reads TGTGCCAGCAGCTTAGTTCCAAACCAAGAGACCCAGTACTTC. Its protein product is CASSLVPNQETQYF. The whole variable domain, remainder taken from reference TRBV7-9 and TRBJ2-5, is DTGVSQNPRHKITKRGQNVTFRCDPISEHNRLYWYRQTLGQGPEFLTYFQNEAQLEKSRLLSDRFSAERPKGSFSTLEIQRTEQGDSAMYLCASSLVPNQETQYFGPGTRLLVL.

This chain joins TRBV20-1 and TRBJ2-3, with D perhaps matching TRBD1 or TRBD2 (5 bases each). The CDR3 spans 13 residues. Germline V lookup: CDR1 DFQATT, CDR2 SNEGSKA (reference sequence). V was clipped by 7 bases and J by 0 bases, with 11 bases between them. CDR3 loop: CSEGDPSTDTQYF. CDR3 coding DNA: TGCAGTGAAGGGGACCCTAGCACAGATACGCAGTATTTT.

A note on this clonotype: Mismatch with germline at one junction end may stem from a read error. The chain is built from TRBV7-9 and TRBJ2-1; D call uncertain. CDR3 length: 14 amino acids. CDR1 and CDR2 (germline): SEHNR, FQNEAQ (reference sequence). CDR3 region: CSSSYGEFYNEQFF. The CDR3 DNA follows: TGTTCCAGCAGCTACGGAGAATTCTACAATGAGCAGTTCTTC.

The V and J genes are TRBV7-2 and TRBJ1-1; maybe TRBD1 (6 bases). The germline CDR1 and CDR2 sequences are SGHTA and FQGNSA. This CDR3 has 16 residues. With 1 base removed from V and 0 bases from J, the gap between germline ends came to 12 bases. CDR3 in DNA: TGTGCCAGCAGCTTAGGATCAGGGGCGATGAACACTGAAGCTTTCTTT. This codes for CASSLGSGAMNTEAFF.

The genes are TRBV11-2 and TRBJ2-1, with TRBD1 identical over 8 bases. Judging by the DNA end, TRBJ2-5 fits better; the J call may be wrong. The germline CDR1 and CDR2 sequences are SGHAT and FQNNGV. This CDR3 region has 15 residues. The CDR3 loop is CASSLEGQGTETQYF. CDR3 nucleotide sequence: TGTGCCAGCAGCTTAGAAGGACAGGGAACGGAGACCCAGTACTTC.

This rearrangement joins TRBV28 to TRBJ1-4; D unresolved. V gave up 6 bases and J gave up 9 bases, with 11 bases separating them. Germline values: CDR1 MDHEN, CDR2 SYDVKM. This CDR3 contains 12 residues. CDR3 sequence: CASSLEGKKLFF. As DNA, the CDR3 is TGTGCCAGCAGCTTGGAAGGCAAAAAACTGTTTTTT.

V gene TRBV7-8 combines with J gene TRBJ2-7; the D is unclear. Germline CDR1 SGHVS, CDR2 FQNEAQ. V lost 1 base and J lost 5, with 12 bases in between. There are 14 residues in the CDR3. CDR3 region: CASSLGGRLNEQYF. The CDR3 DNA is TGTGCCAGCAGCTTAGGGGGAAGGCTCAACGAGCAGTACTTC.

This clonotype came up a few times. The V call is TRBV18, the J call TRBJ1-1; the D gene is possibly TRBD1 (6 bases). The CDR3 sequence is 15 residues long. Germline values: CDR1 KGHSH, CDR2 LQKENI. Trimming removed 3 bases from V and 0 bases from J, with 11 bases in between. The CDR3 sequence is CASSPWTDMNTEAFF. In nucleotides, the CDR3 is TGTGCCAGCTCACCTTGGACAGATATGAACACTGAAGCTTTCTTT.

In its sample, this clonotype was seen a few times. The CDR3 nucleotides are TGCAGCGGAGGGGCATACACCAATGAGCAGTTCTTC. This codes for CSGGAYTNEQFF. V gene TRBV29-1 combines with J gene TRBJ2-1; D may correspond to TRBD1 or TRBD2 (5 bases each). V was shortened by 7 bases and J by 6 bases, with 13 bases between the two germline ends. The CDR3 runs 12 residues. Germline V gene lookup returns CDR1 SQVTM and CDR2 ANQGSEA.

This chain connects TRBV28 to TRBJ1-4; possible D gene TRBD1, 6 bases. The germline V gene encodes CDR1 MDHEN and CDR2 SYDVKM. Trimming pared 3 bases from V and 1 base from J, leaving 12 bases between. This CDR3 comprises 16 residues. The chain's CDR3 is CASSFGGLGTNEKLFF. CDR3 coding DNA: TGTGCCAGCAGTTTTGGGGGGCTTGGAACTAATGAAAAACTGTTTTTT.

This clonotype was recorded only once. The chain employs TRBV29-1 and TRBJ1-1; TRBD1 aligns across 8 bases. The CDR3 has 16 residues. Germline-derived CDR1 and CDR2 are SQVTM and ANQGSEA. Unmatched junction bases numbered 11, after V lost 4 bases and J lost 1 base. The CDR3, as DNA: TGCAGCGTTGGGTTCCCCGGGACAGGTTGGAACACTGAAGCTTTCTTT. It encodes CSVGFPGTGWNTEAFF.

This clonotype was counted many times. The chain has TRBV10-1 and TRBJ2-1, with 11 bases identical to TRBD2. Germline CDR1 WNHNN, CDR2 SYGVQD (reference sequence). This CDR3 is 14 amino acids long. V shed 3 bases, J shed 9 bases, and the junction held 4 bases outside the gene matches. CDR3 sequence reads: CASSDSGGAVEQFF. Written as DNA, the CDR3 is TGCGCCAGCAGTGATAGCGGGGGGGCCGTTGAGCAGTTCTTC.

This clonotype showed up just a few times. This sequence joins TRBV6-5 and TRBJ2-1; D unclear. From germline, CDR1 is MNHEY and CDR2 SVGAGI. The CDR3 contains 13 residues. Trimming removed 7 bases from V and 7 bases from J, with 14 bases in between. The CDR3 DNA reads as TGTGCCAGCACCGACGTGGGGTTGAATGAGCAGTTCTTC. It encodes CASTDVGLNEQFF.

This rearrangement joins TRBV4-1 to TRBJ2-7; D is ambiguous. Germline CDR1 MGHRA, CDR2 YSYEKL. The CDR3 totals 13 residues. V was shortened by 0 bases and J by 2 bases, with 5 bases between the two germline ends. The DNA of the CDR3 is TGCGCCAGCAGCCAAGAAATCCCCTACGAGCAGTACTTC. Protein: CASSQEIPYEQYF.

This sequence joins TRBV7-6 and TRBJ2-5, with 8 positions matching TRBD2. The J call may not be correct, given that the DNA end is closer to TRBJ2-7. The CDR3 runs to 17 residues. CDR1 and CDR2 from the germline V gene are SGHVS and FNYEAQ. CDR3 sequence reads: CASSRSDGGVLGYEQYF. The DNA of the CDR3 is TGTGCCAGCAGCCGATCTGACGGGGGGGTCCTTGGCTACGAGCAGTACTTC.

A few counts support this clonotype. This chain connects TRBV19 to TRBJ2-6; D is undetermined. The germline V gene has CDR1 LNHDA and CDR2 SQIVND (reference sequence). CDR3 length equals 16 residues. Trimming left V 1 base short and J 2 bases short, with 9 bases between. CDR3 region: CASSIVSSPGANVLTF. For the CDR3, the DNA is TGTGCCAGTAGTATAGTTTCCAGCCCTGGGGCCAACGTCCTGACTTTC. Drawing the rest from reference TRBV19 and TRBJ2-6, the complete variable domain is DGGITQSPKYLFRKEGQNVTLSCEQNLNHDAMYWYRQDPGQGLRLIYYSQIVNDFQKGDIAEGYSVSREKKESFPLTVTSAQKNPTAFYLCASSIVSSPGANVLTFGAGSRLTVL.

This clonotype was recorded a few times. V usage is TRBV25-1 and J usage is TRBJ2-1, with a possible D match to TRBD2 (7 bases). The CDR3 totals 17 residues. Germline CDR1 reads MGHDK; CDR2 reads SYGVNS. V lost 1 base and J 0 bases, leaving 13 bases between the germline ends. The CDR3 sequence is CASSEFGGRSSYNEQFF. Here the CDR3 DNA reads TGTGCCAGCAGTGAATTCGGGGGGCGAAGCTCCTACAATGAGCAGTTCTTC.

The rearrangement uses TRBV10-3 and TRBJ2-5; possible D gene TRBD2, 6 bases. Between the trimmed V and J ends, which lost 2 bases and 2 bases, there was a span of 9 bases. Germline CDR1 ENHRY, CDR2 SYGVKD. The CDR3 is 14 residues long. The DNA of the CDR3 is TGTGCCATCAGTGAGGCGGCGGGGCAAGAGACCCAGTACTTC. It encodes CAISEAAGQETQYF.

This clonotype was recorded a few times. J is TRBJ1-6 and V is TRBV7-9; D gene unclear. This CDR3 region has 14 residues. Germline CDR1 is SEHNR and CDR2 is FQNEAQ (reference sequence). Trimming cost V 5 bases and J 7 bases, with 12 bases left between them. In DNA, the CDR3 is TGTGCCAGCAGCCCCAGCAGGATAAATTCACCCCTCCACTTT. The encoded protein is CASSPSRINSPLHF.

CDR3 protein: CASSYPDVAGRTDTQYF. CDR3 nucleotide sequence: TGTGCCAGCAGTTACCCCGACGTGGCGGGACGCACAGATACGCAGTATTTT. The rearrangement joins TRBV6-2 or TRBV6-3 to TRBJ2-3; a possible D gene is TRBD2 (6 bases). The CDR3 contains 17 residues. The germline V and J ends were trimmed by 2 bases and 1 base, with 16 bases remaining between them. Germline CDR1 is MNHEY and CDR2 is SVGEGT.

V and J are TRBV6-1 and TRBJ1-4, with TRBD1 identical over 8 bases. CDR3 length: 14 residues. Trimming at V came to 3 bases and at J to 5 bases, leaving 2 bases not matched to a gene. Germline loops: CDR1 MNHNS, CDR2 SASEGT. CDR3 coding DNA: TGTGCCAGCAGTGAGGGGACAGGAAATGAAAAACTGTTTTTT. Translating it yields CASSEGTGNEKLFF.

This clonotype has just a few counts. The J gene is TRBJ1-6, the V gene TRBV7-2; D is unresolved. This CDR3 has 15 amino acids. The V gene's germline CDR1 is SGHTA and CDR2 FQGNSA. The V end lost 3 bases, the J end lost 11 bases, and 17 bases lay between the germline ends. Written as DNA, the CDR3 is TGTGCCAGCAGCTTGGGGTCGGACGGTGGCCCACCCCTCCACTTT. It is translated as CASSLGSDGGPPLHF.